The entry that follows covers one TCR beta chain sequence. This sample is drawn from a study of a mutant IDH1 vaccine in newly diagnosed glioma. Time point: baseline, week 1 (first vaccination visit). Treatment meaning: pre-vaccination baseline after standard-of-care therapy. The V gene lost 3 bases and the J gene lost 4 bases, with 17 bases spanning the gap. The length of the CDR3 is 16 residues. Germline assignment: CDR1 SGHDT and CDR2 YYEEEE. TCRdb keeps only in-frame clones here, not all; method: immunoSEQ multiplex PCR. The table shows about 51,000 clones, with around 80% occurring only once. The TCR originated in a woman in her thirties or forties with glioma. This chain joins TRBV5-6 and TRBJ2-1; TRBD1 is a possible D gene (6 bases). The sample consisted of PBMCs, taken from a glioma patient treated with radiotherapy, temozolomide or both. This chain's CDR3 is CASSSPGHGTYNEQFF. In DNA, the CDR3 is TGTGCCAGCAGCTCGCCGGGACACGGTACGTACAATGAGCAGTTCTTC. Looking up the rest from reference TRBV5-6 and TRBJ2-1 gives the full variable domain: DAGVTQSPTHLIKTRGQQVTLRCSPKSGHDTVSWYQQALGQGPQFIFQYYEEEERQRGNFPDRFSGHQFPNYSSELNVNALLLGDSALYLCASSSPGHGTYNEQFFGPGTRLTVL.